In this sample, the clone carrying this T cell receptor (beta chain) turned up a few times. Its cognate antigen is unknown. CDR3 length equals 13 residues. The V gene lost 6 bases and the J gene lost 0 bases, with 10 bases spanning the gap. CDR1 is SGHRS and CDR2 is YFSETQ in the germline V gene. The sample comes from a study of T cells after yellow fever vaccination. Notes on the study in general: Within FACS-sorted repertoires, abundant clonotypes contaminating from the bulk population could be present. After the booster, around 95% of CD4 and more than 85% of CD8 primary-response clones were re-detected. The secondary response was weaker but peaked faster, day 5 versus 15.

TCRdb re-analysed the 5' RACE reads in MiXCR, keeping a single row per CDR3 protein. The sample yields approximately 160,000 distinct CDR3 sequences, approximately 6.2% seen once. The clonotype comes from a man aged 18 to 29 who received the YFV17D yellow fever vaccine. The V gene is TRBV5-1, the J gene TRBJ2-7; tentative D call: TRBD2 (5 bases). The sequencing used CD4+ T cells sorted from PBMCs, collected on the day of the first yellow fever vaccination. CDR3 sequence reads: CASNPGSSYEQYF. Here the CDR3 DNA reads TGCGCCAGCAACCCGGGGTCCTCCTACGAGCAGTACTTC.